The 19 T cell receptor beta chains presented below share a single source sample, sequenced in a study of T cells after yellow fever vaccination (dated by TCRdb to between 2018 and 2021). The treatment or condition label corresponds to: live attenuated yellow fever vaccine strain. Library preparation used 5' RACE. TCRdb lists the instrument as Illumina NovaSeq 6000. The public reads were reanalyzed by TCRdb: fastp trimming at Q25, MiXCR alignment, in-frame beta chains only. Every entry covers one CDR3 protein and lists the most common genes and DNA from its rows. The sample includes some 150,000 distinct CDR3 sequences, with roughly 11% observed a single time. Together, the top ten hold 36% of the sample. The sequenced sample was CD8+ T cells sorted from PBMCs, obtained 15 days after the yellow fever booster vaccination. The receptors stem from a man aged 18 to 30 who received the YFV17D yellow fever vaccine.

The chain recombines TRBV10-3 with TRBJ2-1, with D perhaps matching TRBD1 or TRBD2 (6 bases each). Trimming stripped 11 bases from V and 3 bases from J, with 20 bases between. Germline CDR1 and CDR2: ENHRY and SYGVKD. This CDR3 is 15 amino acids long. The chain's CDR3 is CAFIYPGAIYNEQFF. The CDR3 coding sequence is TGTGCCTTCATTTACCCGGGGGCGATCTACAATGAGCAGTTCTTC.

This clonotype was seen a few times. The J gene is TRBJ2-2, the V gene TRBV11-2, with D hard to call. Germline CDR1 is SGHAT and CDR2 is FQNNGV. Trimming cost V 0 bases and J 0 bases, with 5 bases left between them. This CDR3 is built from 15 residues. The CDR3 reads CASSLESANTGELFF. The CDR3 DNA is TGTGCCAGCAGCTTAGAATCTGCGAACACCGGGGAGCTGTTTTTT.

This clonotype was observed many times. This chain uses TRBV4-1 with TRBJ2-5; 11 nucleotides align to TRBD2. V trimming: 1 base; J trimming: 4 bases; junction bases outside the gene matches: 11. Germline assignment: CDR1 MGHRA and CDR2 YSYEKL. The CDR3 covers 18 residues. For the CDR3, the DNA is TGCGCCAGCAGCCAAGCGGCGCTAGCGGGGGGCGGGCGAGAGACCCAGTACTTC. It specifies CASSQAALAGGGRETQYF.

The chain couples TRBV29-1 to TRBJ1-2, with 8 bases identical to TRBD1. Germline CDR1 and CDR2: SQVTM and ANQGSEA. The junction had 5 bases not matched to a gene; V was cut back by 4 bases and J by 4 bases. The CDR3 length is 13 residues. CDR3 region: CSVVTGEFYGYTF. The CDR3 nucleotides are TGCAGCGTTGTGACAGGGGAGTTCTATGGCTACACCTTC. The entire variable domain, with the rest obtained from reference TRBV29-1 and TRBJ1-2, is as follows: SAVISQKPSRDICQRGTSLTIQCQVDSQVTMMFWYRQQPGQSLTLIATANQGSEATYESGFVIDKFPISRPNLTFSTLTVSNMSPEDSSIYLCSVVTGEFYGYTFGSGTRLTVV.

The chain uses TRBV6-1 and TRBJ2-1; possibly TRBD1 for D (5 bases). The V end lost 7 bases, the J end lost 8 bases, and 18 bases lay between the germline ends. The CDR3 totals 14 residues. Germline CDR1 reads MNHNS; CDR2 reads SASEGT. The DNA of the CDR3 is TGTGCCAGCACCGTCCTCGGCAGGGCCTATGAGCAGTTCTTC. Its translation is CASTVLGRAYEQFF.

The sample holds many counts of this clonotype. The chain has TRBV6-1 and TRBJ2-1; D possibly uses TRBD1 or TRBD2 (6 bases each). The CDR3 has 16 amino acids. Germline CDR1 MNHNS, CDR2 SASEGT. V was pared by 7 bases and J by 3 bases, with 19 bases between. The CDR3: CASTERGETDYNEQFF. CDR3 coding DNA: TGTGCCAGCACCGAAAGGGGGGAGACTGACTACAATGAGCAGTTCTTC.

The chain uses TRBV5-1 and TRBJ1-6; D unresolved. Germline CDR1 reads SGHRS; CDR2 reads YFSETQ. The V end was cut by 0 bases, the J end by 17 bases, with 9 bases between. The CDR3 runs to 11 residues. Here the CDR3 reads CASSLGYQIHF. The CDR3 DNA is TGCGCCAGCAGCTTGGGGTACCAAATCCACTTT.

This clonotype was detected many times. V and J are TRBV4-1 and TRBJ1-1; TRBD1 matches at 10 bases. V lost 5 bases and J lost 3; bases outside the gene matches: 6. CDR3 length: 15 residues. CDR1 MGHRA and CDR2 YSYEKL come from the germline V gene. The CDR3 DNA follows: TGCGCCAGCAGCATGACAGGGGGCAGGGACACTGAAGCTTTCTTT. Encoded protein: CASSMTGGRDTEAFF.

The chain is built from TRBV3-1 and TRBJ1-1; the D gene is possibly TRBD1 (5 bases). Germline lookup yields CDR1 LGHDT and CDR2 YNNKEL (reference sequence). CDR3 length: 13 residues. V gave up 0 bases and J gave up 11 bases, with 13 bases separating them. CDR3 amino acids: CASSQERGVRAFF. The CDR3 DNA reads as TGTGCCAGCAGCCAAGAACGGGGGGTGCGGGCTTTCTTT.

This clonotype was counted a few times. V is TRBV7-2 and J is TRBJ1-1; the match to TRBD1 covers 8 bases. V shed 1 base, J shed 7 bases, and the junction held 8 bases outside the gene matches. The CDR3 is made up of 15 amino acids. Germline V lookup: CDR1 SGHTA, CDR2 FQGNSA. CDR3 protein: CASSLVTAGTGEAFF. Written as DNA, the CDR3 is TGTGCCAGCAGCTTAGTCACGGCGGGGACAGGTGAAGCTTTCTTT.

The chain uses TRBV4-1 and TRBJ2-7, with 7 bases fitting TRBD1. After removal of 0 bases from V and 0 bases from J, the junction contained 8 bases not matched to a gene. CDR3 size: 17 residues. The germline V gene has CDR1 MGHRA and CDR2 YSYEKL. CDR3: CASSQDGPTGSSYEQYF. The CDR3, as DNA: TGCGCCAGCAGCCAAGATGGTCCGACAGGGAGCTCCTACGAGCAGTACTTC.

The rearrangement uses TRBV5-8 and TRBJ2-5; 10 bases agree with TRBD2. This CDR3 has 16 residues. J gave up 1 base and V 3 bases, and 6 bases lay outside the gene matches. From germline, CDR1 is SGHTS and CDR2 YDEGEE. In DNA, the CDR3 is TGTGCCAGCAGCTCCGGTGCTAGCGGGGGCCAAGAGACCCAGTACTTC. Protein product: CASSSGASGGQETQYF.

This clonotype showed up just a few times. The gene calls are TRBV5-1 and TRBJ2-1; 9 bases align to TRBD1. The V gene end was trimmed by 0 bases and the J gene end by 7 bases; junction bases not matched to a gene: 2. This CDR3 has 14 residues. CDR1 SGHRS and CDR2 YFSETQ come from the germline V gene. CDR3 bases: TGCGCCAGCAGCTTGGGGACAGGGGTGAATGAGCAGTTCTTC. This codes for CASSLGTGVNEQFF.

This clonotype was seen a few times. The chain has TRBV20-1 and TRBJ2-5; D might be TRBD1 or TRBD2, each matching 6 bases. This CDR3 comprises 15 residues. Germline assignment: CDR1 DFQATT and CDR2 SNEGSKA (reference sequence). V lost 3 bases to trimming and J lost 3 bases, with 17 bases between them. CDR3 DNA sequence: TGCAGTGCTAGTCCTCACCCGGGGGCGGAAGAGACCCAGTACTTC. It is translated as CSASPHPGAEETQYF.

This rearrangement joins TRBV20-1 to TRBJ2-4; D is unresolved. Trimming stripped 8 bases from V and 5 bases from J, with 13 bases between. In germline, CDR1 is DFQATT, CDR2 SNEGSKA (reference sequence). The CDR3 totals 12 residues. The CDR3 region has the DNA TGCAGTACGCTAAATTTTGAAAACATTCAGTACTTC. As protein: CSTLNFENIQYF.

The V and J genes are TRBV7-9 and TRBJ2-5; TRBD2 agrees at 9 bases. Germline V gives CDR1 SEHNR, CDR2 FQNEAQ (reference sequence). V dropped 3 bases and J dropped 4; count of bases not matched to a gene: 3. The CDR3 is made up of 14 amino acids. The CDR3 sequence: CASSFPAGGETQYF. DNA for the CDR3: TGTGCCAGCAGCTTCCCAGCGGGGGGAGAGACCCAGTACTTC. Full variable domain (missing parts from reference TRBV7-9 and TRBJ2-5): DTGVSQNPRHKITKRGQNVTFRCDPISEHNRLYWYRQTLGQGPEFLTYFQNEAQLEKSRLLSDRFSAERPKGSFSTLEIQRTEQGDSAMYLCASSFPAGGETQYFGPGTRLLVL.

This clonotype showed up many times. The rearrangement uses TRBV6-4 and TRBJ2-3, with TRBD1 matching over 7 bases. This CDR3 is built from 15 residues. J lost 0 bases, V lost 6 bases, and 6 bases had no gene match. Germline V gives CDR1 MRHNA, CDR2 SNTAGT. The CDR3 sequence is CASRPGQSSTDTQYF. DNA of the CDR3: TGTGCCAGCAGGCCGGGACAGAGTAGCACAGATACGCAGTATTTT.

The chain couples TRBV12-3 or TRBV12-4 to TRBJ1-2; the D gene is possibly TRBD1 (5 bases). Trimming removed 5 bases from V and 4 bases from J, with 8 bases in between. The CDR3 sequence is 12 residues long. CDR3 sequence: CASSLGTYGYTF. DNA for the CDR3: TGTGCCAGCAGTCTAGGGACCTATGGCTACACCTTC.

This clonotype was seen more than once but under ten times. V gene TRBV27 combines with J gene TRBJ2-3, with D possibly TRBD1 on 5 matching bases. Germline loops: CDR1 MNHEY, CDR2 SMNVEV (reference sequence). Trimming pared 5 bases from V and 2 bases from J, leaving 11 bases between. The CDR3 spans 14 residues. The CDR3 DNA follows: TGTGCCAGCAGTCCTACGACAGTCACAGATACGCAGTATTTT. Protein: CASSPTTVTDTQYF.